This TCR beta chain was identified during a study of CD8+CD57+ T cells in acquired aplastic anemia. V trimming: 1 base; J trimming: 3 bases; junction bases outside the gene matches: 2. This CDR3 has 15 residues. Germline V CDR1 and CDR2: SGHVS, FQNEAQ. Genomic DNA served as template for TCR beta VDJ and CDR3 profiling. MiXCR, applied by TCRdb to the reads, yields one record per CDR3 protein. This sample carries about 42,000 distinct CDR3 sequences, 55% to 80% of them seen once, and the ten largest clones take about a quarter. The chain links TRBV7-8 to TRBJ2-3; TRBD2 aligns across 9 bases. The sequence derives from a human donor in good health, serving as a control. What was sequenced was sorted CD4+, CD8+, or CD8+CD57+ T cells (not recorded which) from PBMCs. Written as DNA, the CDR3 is TGTGCCAGCAGCTTAGGTAGCGGGAGAACAGATACGCAGTATTTT. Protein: CASSLGSGRTDTQYF.